This TCR beta chain appears in the sequencing data of a study of T cells in Graves' hyperthyroidism and ophthalmopathy. V gave up 3 bases and J gave up 5 bases; unmatched junction bases: 6. The CDR3 totals 15 residues. Germline CDR1 LNHDA, CDR2 SQIVND (reference sequence). TCR beta CDR3 region amplification was performed from RNA transcripts. The HTBI set primed first-round TCR CDR3 RT-PCR. TCRdb processed the multiplex PCR reads anew with MiXCR; each CDR3 protein has one entry. The profile shows over 350,000 distinct CDR3 sequences, roughly 14% of them singletons. The chain joins TRBV19 to TRBJ2-1; 8 bases are shared with TRBD2. This TCR was recovered from a man between 18 and 29 years old with Graves' ophthalmopathy. The specimen sequenced was blood. CDR3 DNA: TGTGCCAGTAGTATCTTTGCGGGGGGAAACAATGAGCAGTTCTTC. Translating gives CASSIFAGGNNEQFF.